A selection of T cell receptor beta chains follows, all from one sample in a study of cytomegalovirus exposure and HLA in healthy donors. Data came from immunoSEQ multiplex PCR; TCRdb stores just in-frame clones and leaves some out. The sample totals 80,000 or so clones. The specimen sequenced was PBMCs. The receptors stem from a woman between 25 and 40 years old in good health and CMV-seronegative. Both conserved end residues are part of each CDR3. D genes are given only for firm matches.

j_call d_call v_call cdr3_aa cdr3_nt
TRBJ1-1 TRBD1 TRBV10-3 CAISPSTGSDTEAFF TGTGCCATCAGCCCTTCGACAGGGAGTGACACTGAAGCTTTCTTT
TRBJ2-5 - TRBV7-8 CASSFGETQYF TGTGCCAGCAGCTTCGGTGAGACCCAGTACTTC
TRBJ2-3 - TRBV29-1 CGGGNTDTQYF TGCGGTGGAGGAAACACAGATACGCAGTATTTT
TRBJ2-7 - TRBV29-1 CSALANSYEQYF TGCAGCGCCCTAGCCAATAGCTACGAGCAGTACTTC
TRBJ1-2 TRBD1 TRBV11-1 CASSSNGVQGDGYTF TGTGCCAGCAGCTCCAATGGAGTACAGGGGGACGGCTACACCTTC
TRBJ2-5 - TRBV2 CASRFGGQETQYF TGTGCCAGCAGGTTCGGAGGCCAAGAGACCCAGTACTTC
TRBJ2-1 - TRBV4-1 CASSQDRVRNEQFF TGCGCCAGCAGCCAAGATCGGGTGCGGAATGAGCAGTTCTTC
TRBJ2-7 TRBD1 TRBV7-2 CASSRWTGDSYEQYF TGTGCCAGCAGCCGCTGGACAGGAGACTCCTACGAGCAGTACTTC
TRBJ1-2 TRBD1 TRBV4-1 CASSQGHRTGINYGYTF TGCGCCAGCAGCCAAGGGCATAGGACAGGGATTAACTATGGCTACACCTTC
TRBJ2-1 - TRBV5-6 CASSLIREDVQFF TGTGCCAGCAGCTTGATCCGCGAGGATGTGCAGTTCTTC
TRBJ1-1 - TRBV20-1 CSAQVNTEAFF TGCAGTGCGCAGGTGAACACTGAAGCTTTCTTT
TRBJ1-4 - TRBV30 CAWSTRIREKLFF TGTGCCTGGAGTACGCGGATTCGTGAAAAACTGTTTTTT
TRBJ1-6 - TRBV19 CASSTVIGSPLHF TGTGCCAGTTCGACAGTCATTGGGTCACCCCTCCACTTT
TRBJ1-2 TRBD1 TRBV6-5 CASRDRWHDGYTF TGTGCCAGCAGGGACAGGTGGCATGATGGCTACACCTTC
TRBJ1-1 - TRBV5-5 CASRVGSFAEAFF TGTGCCAGCAGGGTGGGGAGTTTCGCTGAAGCTTTCTTT
TRBJ1-1 - TRBV27 CASRPGGPGTEAFF TGTGCCAGCAGACCCGGAGGTCCGGGCACTGAAGCTTTCTTT
TRBJ1-2 - TRBV11-2 CASSLAQGPNYGYTF TGTGCCAGCAGCTTAGCACAGGGCCCTAACTATGGCTACACCTTC